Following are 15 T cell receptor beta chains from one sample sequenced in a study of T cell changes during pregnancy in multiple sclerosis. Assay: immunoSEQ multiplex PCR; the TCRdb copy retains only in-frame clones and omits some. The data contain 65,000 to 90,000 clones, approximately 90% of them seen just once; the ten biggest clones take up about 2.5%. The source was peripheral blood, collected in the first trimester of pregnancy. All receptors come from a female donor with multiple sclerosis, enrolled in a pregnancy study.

The CDR3 DNA reads as TGCAGTGCTGTAAACTCCTACGAGCAGTACTTC. Translation gives CSAVNSYEQYF. The chain links TRBV20-1 to TRBJ2-7; unclear D gene. The CDR3 totals 11 residues. Germline CDR1 and CDR2: DFQATT and SNEGSKA (reference sequence). V was trimmed by 5 bases and J by 0 bases, leaving 5 bases between them.

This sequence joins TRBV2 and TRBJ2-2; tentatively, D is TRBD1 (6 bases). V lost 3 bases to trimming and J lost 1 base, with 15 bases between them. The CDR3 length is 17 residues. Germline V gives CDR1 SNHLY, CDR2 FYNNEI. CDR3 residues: CASSDSPGHLNTGELFF. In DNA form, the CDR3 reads TGTGCCAGCAGTGATTCGCCGGGACACCTGAACACCGGGGAGCTGTTTTTT.

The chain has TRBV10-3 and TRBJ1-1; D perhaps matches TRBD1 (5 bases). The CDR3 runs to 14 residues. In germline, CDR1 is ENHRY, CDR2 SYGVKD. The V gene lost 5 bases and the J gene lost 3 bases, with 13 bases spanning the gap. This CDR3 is CAISKIIGDTEAFF. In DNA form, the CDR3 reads TGTGCCATCAGTAAAATAATAGGGGACACTGAAGCTTTCTTT.

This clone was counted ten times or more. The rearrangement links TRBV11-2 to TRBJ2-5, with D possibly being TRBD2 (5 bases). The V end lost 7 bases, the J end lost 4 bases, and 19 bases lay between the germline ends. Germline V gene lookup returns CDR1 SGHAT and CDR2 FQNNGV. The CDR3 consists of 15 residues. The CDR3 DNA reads TGTGCCAGCACCACGCACGGAAAGGGAGTAGAGACCCAGTACTTC. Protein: CASTTHGKGVETQYF.

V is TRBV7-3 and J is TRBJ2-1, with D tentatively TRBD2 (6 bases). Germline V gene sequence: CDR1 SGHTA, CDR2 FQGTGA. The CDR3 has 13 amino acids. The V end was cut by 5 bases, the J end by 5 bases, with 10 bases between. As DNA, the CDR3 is TGTGCCAGCAGCACTAGCACCAACAATGAGCAGTTCTTC. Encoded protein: CASSTSTNNEQFF.

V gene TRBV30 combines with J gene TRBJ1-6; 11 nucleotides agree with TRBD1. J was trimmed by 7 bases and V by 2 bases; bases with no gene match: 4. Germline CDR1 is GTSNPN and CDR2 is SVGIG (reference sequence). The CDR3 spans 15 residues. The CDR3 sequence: CAWSFGQGANSPLHF. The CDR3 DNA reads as TGTGCCTGGAGTTTTGGACAGGGGGCGAATTCACCCCTCCACTTT.

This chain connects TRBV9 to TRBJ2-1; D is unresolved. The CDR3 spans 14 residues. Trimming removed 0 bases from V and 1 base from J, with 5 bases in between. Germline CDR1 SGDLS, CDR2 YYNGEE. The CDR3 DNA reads TGTGCCAGCAGCGTAGCATTTTCCTACAATGAGCAGTTCTTC. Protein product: CASSVAFSYNEQFF.

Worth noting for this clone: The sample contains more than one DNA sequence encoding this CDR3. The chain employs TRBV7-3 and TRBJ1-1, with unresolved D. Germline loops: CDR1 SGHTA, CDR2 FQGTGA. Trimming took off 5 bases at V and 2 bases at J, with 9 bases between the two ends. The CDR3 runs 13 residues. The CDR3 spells CASSPGQNTEAFF. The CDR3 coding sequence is TGTGCCAGCAGCCCCGGTCAAAACACTGAAGCTTTCTTT. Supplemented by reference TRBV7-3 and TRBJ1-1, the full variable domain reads GAGVSQTPSNKVTEKGKYVELRCDPISGHTALYWYRQSLGQGPEFLIYFQGTGAADDSGLPNDRFFAVRPEGSVSTLKIQRTERGDSAVYLCASSPGQNTEAFFGQGTRLTVV.

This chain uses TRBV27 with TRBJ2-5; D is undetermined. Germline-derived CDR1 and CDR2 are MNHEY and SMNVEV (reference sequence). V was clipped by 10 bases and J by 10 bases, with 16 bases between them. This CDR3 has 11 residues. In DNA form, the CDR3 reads TGTGCCACCGGCGGAATGGTCGGCCAGTACTTC. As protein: CATGGMVGQYF.

This CDR3 reads CASSEASGVYNEQFF. The CDR3 DNA follows: TGTGCCAGCAGTGAAGCTAGCGGGGTCTACAATGAGCAGTTCTTC. This chain connects TRBV2 to TRBJ2-1; 8 bases match TRBD2. CDR1 is SNHLY, CDR2 FYNNEI, per germline. Trimming removed 0 bases from V and 3 bases from J; junction bases left unmatched: 1. The CDR3 spans 15 residues.

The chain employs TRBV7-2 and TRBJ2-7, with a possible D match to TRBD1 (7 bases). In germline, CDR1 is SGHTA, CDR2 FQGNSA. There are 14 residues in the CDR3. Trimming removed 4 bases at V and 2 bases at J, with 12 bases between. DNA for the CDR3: TGTGCCAGCAGCTCTCAGGGGGGTCCCTACGAGCAGTACTTC. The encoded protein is CASSSQGGPYEQYF. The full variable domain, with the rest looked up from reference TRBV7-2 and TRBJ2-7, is GAGVSQSPSNKVTEKGKDVELRCDPISGHTALYWYRQSLGQGLEFLIYFQGNSAPDKSGLPSDRFSAERTGGSVSTLTIQRTQQEDSAVYLCASSSQGGPYEQYFGPGTRLTVT.

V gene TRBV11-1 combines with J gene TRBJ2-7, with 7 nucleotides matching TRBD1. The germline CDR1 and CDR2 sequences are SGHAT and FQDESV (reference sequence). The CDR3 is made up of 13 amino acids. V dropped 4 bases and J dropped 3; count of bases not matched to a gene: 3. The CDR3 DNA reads TGTGCCAGCAGCTCGGGACAGATCTACGAGCAGTACTTC. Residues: CASSSGQIYEQYF.

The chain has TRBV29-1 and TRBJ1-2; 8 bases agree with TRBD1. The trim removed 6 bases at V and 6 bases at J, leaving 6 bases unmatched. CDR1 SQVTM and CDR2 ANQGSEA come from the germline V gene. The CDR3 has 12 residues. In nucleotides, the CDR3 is TGCAGCGTGTTCGGACAGGGCGATGGCTACACCTTC. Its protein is CSVFGQGDGYTF.

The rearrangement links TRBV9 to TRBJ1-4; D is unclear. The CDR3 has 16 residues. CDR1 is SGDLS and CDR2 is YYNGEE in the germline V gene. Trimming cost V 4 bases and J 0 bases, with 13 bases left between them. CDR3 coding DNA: TGTGCCAGCAGCTTATCCAACAGTGCAACTAATGAAAAACTGTTTTTT. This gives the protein CASSLSNSATNEKLFF.

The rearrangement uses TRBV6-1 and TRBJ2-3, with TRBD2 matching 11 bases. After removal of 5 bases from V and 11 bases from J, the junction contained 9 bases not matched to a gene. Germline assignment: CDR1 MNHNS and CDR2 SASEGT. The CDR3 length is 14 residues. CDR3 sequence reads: CASSPTSGRSGQYF. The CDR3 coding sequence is TGTGCCAGCAGTCCTACTAGCGGGAGAAGTGGGCAGTATTTT.